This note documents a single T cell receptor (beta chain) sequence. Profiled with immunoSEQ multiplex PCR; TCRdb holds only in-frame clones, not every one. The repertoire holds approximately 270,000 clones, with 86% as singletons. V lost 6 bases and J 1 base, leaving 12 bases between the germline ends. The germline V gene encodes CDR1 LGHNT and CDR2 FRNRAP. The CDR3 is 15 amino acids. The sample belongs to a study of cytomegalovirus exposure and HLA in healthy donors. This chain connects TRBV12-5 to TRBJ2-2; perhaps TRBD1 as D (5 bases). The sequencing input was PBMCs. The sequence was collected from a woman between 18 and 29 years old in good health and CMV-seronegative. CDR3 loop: CASGPDRKNTGELFF. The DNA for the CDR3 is TGTGCTAGTGGCCCTGACAGAAAGAACACCGGGGAGCTGTTTTTT. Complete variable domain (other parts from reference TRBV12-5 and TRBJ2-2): DARVTQTPRHKVTEMGQEVTMRCQPILGHNTVFWYRQTMMQGLELLAYFRNRAPLDDSGMPKDRFSAEMPDATLATLKIQPSEPRDSAVYFCASGPDRKNTGELFFGEGSRLTVL.